The clone carrying this T cell receptor (beta chain) was seen only once. Its specificity is unknown. CDR3 length: 15 amino acids. Germline-derived CDR1 and CDR2 are LGHNA and YSLEER. Trimming left V 5 bases short and J 2 bases short, with 15 bases between. The sample originates from a study of cytomegalovirus exposure and HLA in healthy donors. General study findings and limits: Immune exposure information available was restricted to CMV serostatus. In an earlier analysis, about 90% or about 30%: the productive usage of most TCR beta V segments.

It was with 60 Vbeta and 13 Jbeta primers that the PCR ran. Study processing details: A later analysis tallied about 80 million unique TCR beta chains, around 9.9 million of them shared. Clones were read by immunoSEQ multiplex PCR, and TCRdb kept only the in-frame ones, dropping some. From that table come the V and J calls and clone size; the DNA was used to work out D and trimming. The data contain 100,000 to 120,000 clones, over 65% of them singletons. Sequenced sample: PBMCs. The receptor comes from a man between 40 and 49 years old in good health and CMV-seropositive. The V and J genes are TRBV4-3 and TRBJ1-2; TRBD1 is a possible D gene (5 bases). The CDR3 sequence is CASSFVLTENYGYTF. The CDR3 DNA reads TGCGCCAGCAGCTTCGTGTTGACAGAGAACTATGGCTACACCTTC.